The T cell receptor (beta chain) under discussion was sequenced for a study of blood T cell repertoires in COVID-19. Whole-study context: Sites in the United States, Italy and Spain provided acute and convalescent COVID-19 samples.

Trimming cost V 3 bases and J 3 bases; bases outside gene matches: 1. The germline V gene has CDR1 KGHDR and CDR2 SFDVKD. The CDR3 runs to 15 residues. As originally analysed: Cell counts per sample came from amplifying reference gene primers. Produced via immunoSEQ multiplex PCR; TCRdb's table is partial and in-frame only. V, J and clone size reflect that table, while D and trimming were determined from the DNA. The repertoire holds about 200,000 clones, with about nine tenths as singletons. Comments on this clone: The sample holds other DNA sequences that translate to the same CDR3.

V and J are TRBV24-1 and TRBJ2-7; the match to TRBD2 covers 13 bases. The sequence came from a man older than 75 with acute or convalescent COVID-19. Sequenced sample: peripheral blood. CDR3 bases: TGTGCCACCAGTGATAGGACTAGCGGGAGCTACGAGCAGTACTTC. Translated, it gives CATSDRTSGSYEQYF.